Each of the 30 T cell receptor beta chains below was sequenced from the same sample in a study of monozygotic twins with inflammatory bowel disease. TCRdb reanalyzed the 5' RACE reads and collapses them to one entry per CDR3 protein, without DNA. The sample has 330,000 or so distinct CDR3 sequences. Sequenced material: blood. Receptors originate from a human donor with ulcerative colitis or Crohn's disease, or a healthy co-twin of an affected twin (not recorded which).

The chain joins TRBV6-2 or TRBV6-3 to TRBJ1-5; the TRBD1 assignment by TCRdb is unverifiable without DNA. CDR1 and CDR2 from the germline V gene are MNHEY and SVGEGT. CDR3 length equals 14 residues. The CDR3 here is CASAQIGGNQPQHF.

J is TRBJ1-1 and V is TRBV9; TCRdb's assignment of TRBD1 cannot be checked, as there is no DNA. This CDR3 region has 14 residues. Germline V gene data show CDR1 as SGDLS and CDR2 as YYNGEE. This CDR3 is CASSAGTGVTEAFF.

J is TRBJ2-4 and V is TRBV29-1; TCRdb's D call, TRBD1, is unchecked because there is no DNA. Germline-derived CDR1 and CDR2 are SQVTM and ANQGSEA. This CDR3 contains 13 residues. CDR3 residues: CSVAGQGTNIQYF.

This chain joins TRBV3-1 and TRBJ2-2; as DNA is missing, the TRBD1 call by TCRdb cannot be tested. The CDR3 runs to 14 residues. CDR1 is LGHDT and CDR2 is YNNKEL in the germline V gene (reference sequence). CDR3: CASSQATRGGELFF.

This chain connects TRBV4-1 to TRBJ1-4; TCRdb proposes TRBD1, but this gene call is untestable without DNA. The germline CDR1 and CDR2 sequences are MGHRA and YSYEKL. The CDR3 runs 16 residues. The CDR3 reads CASSQEGQGLNEKLFF.

The genes are TRBV5-1 and TRBJ1-5. CDR3 length equals 15 residues. CDR1 and CDR2 (germline): SGHRS, YFSETQ. The CDR3 here is CASSLNTGRNQPQHF.

The chain recombines TRBV30 with TRBJ2-7. CDR1 GTSNPN and CDR2 SVGIG come from the germline V gene (reference sequence). The CDR3 is 14 residues long. The CDR3 region is CAWSVLRELQEQYF.

The J gene is TRBJ2-5, the V gene TRBV20-1; checking the TCRdb D call of TRBD2 is not possible without DNA. This CDR3 comprises 15 residues. Germline-derived CDR1 and CDR2 are DFQATT and SNEGSKA (reference sequence). This chain's CDR3 is CSARDIRGRGETQYF.

The chain is built from TRBV5-1 and TRBJ2-5; TCRdb selects TRBD2, and the lack of DNA leaves this call unchecked. This CDR3 is built from 14 residues. CDR1 and CDR2 from the germline V gene are SGHRS and YFSETQ. The CDR3 reads CASHPGGGGETQYF. The full variable domain, with the rest looked up from reference TRBV5-1 and TRBJ2-5, is KAGVTQTPRYLIKTRGQQVTLSCSPISGHRSVSWYQQTPGQGLQFLFEYFSETQRNKGNFPGRFSGRQFSNSRSEMNVSTLELGDSALYLCASHPGGGGETQYFGPGTRLLVL.

The CDR3 here is CASSEDTRQGYEQFF. V gene TRBV10-1 combines with J gene TRBJ2-1; absent DNA, TCRdb's TRBD1 call cannot be checked. The CDR3 is 15 residues long. Germline assignment: CDR1 WNHNN and CDR2 SYGVQD (reference sequence).

V gene TRBV12-3 or TRBV12-4 combines with J gene TRBJ2-1; TCRdb indicates TRBD1, and absent DNA this call remains unverified. The CDR3 is 13 amino acids. This CDR3 reads CASSFGQGNEQFF.

The gene calls are TRBV25-1 and TRBJ2-7; checking the TCRdb D call of TRBD1 is not possible without DNA. The CDR3 sequence is 13 residues long. The V gene's germline CDR1 is MGHDK and CDR2 SYGVNS. This CDR3 is CASSESGTVEQYF.

V and J are TRBV2 and TRBJ2-5; TCRdb designates TRBD1, a call that cannot be tested without DNA. The CDR3 consists of 12 residues. Germline CDR1 is SNHLY and CDR2 is FYNNEI. CDR3 protein: CASSEGPETQYF. The entire variable domain, with the rest obtained from reference TRBV2 and TRBJ2-5, is as follows: EPEVTQTPSHQVTQMGQEVILRCVPISNHLYFYWYRQILGQKVEFLVSFYNNEISEKSEIFDDQFSVERPDGSNFTLKIRSTKLEDSAMYFCASSEGPETQYFGPGTRLLVL.

The rearrangement joins TRBV20-1 to TRBJ2-4; no DNA is available, so the TRBD2 call from TCRdb remains unchecked. The CDR3 covers 18 residues. Germline CDR1 is DFQATT and CDR2 is SNEGSKA (reference sequence). The CDR3 protein is CSASPGGDSGGTKNIQYF.

The chain combines TRBV9 with TRBJ1-1; TCRdb's D call, TRBD1, is unchecked because there is no DNA. The CDR3 length is 16 residues. CDR1 SGDLS and CDR2 YYNGEE come from the germline V gene. CDR3 amino acids: CASSVASTGAYHEAFF.

The rearrangement uses TRBV5-6 and TRBJ1-5; without DNA, the TCRdb call of TRBD1 cannot be checked. From germline, CDR1 is SGHDT and CDR2 YYEEEE. This CDR3 has 15 amino acids. CDR3 region: CASSLGGRSNQPQHF.

V and J are TRBV7-9 and TRBJ1-2. Germline V gives CDR1 SEHNR, CDR2 FQNEAQ (reference sequence). This CDR3 has 11 residues. The CDR3 region is CASSMDIGYTF. The full variable domain, its missing parts supplied by reference TRBV7-9 and TRBJ1-2, is DTGVSQNPRHKITKRGQNVTFRCDPISEHNRLYWYRQTLGQGPEFLTYFQNEAQLEKSRLLSDRFSAERPKGSFSTLEIQRTEQGDSAMYLCASSMDIGYTFGSGTRLTVV.

V usage is TRBV14 and J usage is TRBJ1-3; TCRdb gives TRBD1 as the D gene, but with no DNA this cannot be confirmed. This CDR3 is built from 17 residues. Looked up from germline, CDR1 is SGHDN and CDR2 is FVKESK. CDR3 loop: CASSLTGILGSGNTIYF.

J is TRBJ2-1 and V is TRBV29-1; TCRdb returns TRBD1, unconfirmable since there is no DNA. Germline V gene sequence: CDR1 SQVTM, CDR2 ANQGSEA. This CDR3 has 15 amino acids. Here the CDR3 reads CSVGTAESSYNEQFF.

The V and J genes are TRBV5-1 and TRBJ2-1; TCRdb's D gene call, TRBD2, goes unchecked for lack of DNA. From germline, CDR1 is SGHRS and CDR2 YFSETQ. The CDR3 length is 18 residues. This chain's CDR3 is CASSSTLTSGVSYNEQFF.

This chain's CDR3 is CASSLERLATEAFF. This chain uses TRBV7-2 with TRBJ1-1. CDR3 length: 14 residues. Germline CDR1 reads SGHTA; CDR2 reads FQGNSA.

J is TRBJ1-2 and V is TRBV6-5; checking the TCRdb D call of TRBD1 is not possible without DNA. The CDR3 spans 13 residues. Germline CDR1 reads MNHEY; CDR2 reads SVGAGI. CDR3 sequence: CASSQGSSYGYTF.

The V gene is TRBV29-1, the J gene TRBJ1-2. There are 13 residues in the CDR3. Germline loops: CDR1 SQVTM, CDR2 ANQGSEA. The CDR3 sequence is CSAAGGINYGHTF. The whole variable domain, remainder taken from reference TRBV29-1 and TRBJ1-2, is SAVISQKPSRDICQRGTSLTIQCQVDSQVTMMFWYRQQPGQSLTLIATANQGSEATYESGFVIDKFPISRPNLTFSTLTVSNMSPEDSSIYLCSAAGGINYGHTFGSGTRLTVV.

V is TRBV5-1 and J is TRBJ2-2; as DNA is missing, the TRBD2 call by TCRdb cannot be tested. The CDR3 loop spans 14 amino acids. CDR1 and CDR2 (germline): SGHRS, YFSETQ. The CDR3 sequence is CASSPSGKAGELFF.

This chain uses TRBV20-1 with TRBJ2-7. The germline gives CDR1 DFQATT, CDR2 SNEGSKA (reference sequence). The CDR3 is made up of 11 amino acids. The CDR3: CSASEGGWQYF.

The V and J genes are TRBV4-1 and TRBJ2-6; TCRdb outputs TRBD1, but without DNA this stays unchecked. Germline CDR1 and CDR2: MGHRA and YSYEKL. The CDR3 has 17 residues. The CDR3 sequence: CASSQDRDRAGANVLTF.

V usage is TRBV9 and J usage is TRBJ2-7. The CDR3 is 13 residues long. CDR1 is SGDLS and CDR2 is YYNGEE in the germline V gene. CDR3: CASSVELSDEQYF.

The chain is built from TRBV14 and TRBJ2-3. Germline-derived CDR1 and CDR2 are SGHDN and FVKESK. This CDR3 has 13 residues. The CDR3 here is CASSQVGTDTQYF.

The genes are TRBV12-3 or TRBV12-4 and TRBJ2-1; the D gene TCRdb calls, TRBD1, cannot be checked with no DNA. The CDR3 totals 18 residues. CDR3 residues: CASSGWTGVLVGGNEQFF.

The chain combines TRBV18 with TRBJ2-3; absent DNA, TCRdb's TRBD2 call cannot be checked. Germline V gene data show CDR1 as KGHSH and CDR2 as LQKENI. The CDR3 is made up of 14 amino acids. CDR3 in amino acids: CASSQQQGADTQYF.